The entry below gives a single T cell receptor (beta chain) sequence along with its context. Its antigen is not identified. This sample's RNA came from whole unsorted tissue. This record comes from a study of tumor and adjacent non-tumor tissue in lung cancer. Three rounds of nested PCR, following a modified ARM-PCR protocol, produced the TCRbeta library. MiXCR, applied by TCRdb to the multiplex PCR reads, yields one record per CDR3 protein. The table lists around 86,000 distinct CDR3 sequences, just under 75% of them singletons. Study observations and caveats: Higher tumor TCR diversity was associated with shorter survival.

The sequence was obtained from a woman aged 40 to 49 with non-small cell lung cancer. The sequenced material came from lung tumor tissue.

CDR3 in amino acids: CASSFLTSGGFMSYNEQFF. The DNA for the CDR3 is TGCGCCAGCAGCTTTTTGACTAGCGGGGGGTTTATGTCCTACAATGAGCAGTTCTTC. This sequence joins TRBV5-1 and TRBJ2-1; 13 nucleotides align to TRBD2. CDR3 size: 19 residues. Trimming removed 2 bases from V and 1 base from J; junction bases left unmatched: 9. From germline, CDR1 is SGHRS and CDR2 YFSETQ.